This T cell receptor (beta chain) emerged from a study of CD8+CD57+ T cells in acquired aplastic anemia. Study-level results: Controls did not differ significantly from patients in CD8+ Simpson's diversity. Approximately 30 was the count of CD8+ CDR3 sequences that patients shared with controls.

With respect to this clonotype: Its cognate antigen is unknown. Compared with germline, one end of the junction differs, possibly owing to a read error.

The study profiled TCR beta VDJ and CDR3 using genomic DNA as template. TCRdb fed the reads into MiXCR, producing one record per CDR3 protein. Of about 400,000 distinct CDR3 sequences listed, approximately 70% were seen once; the top ten hold 3.5% to 4.5%. The length of the CDR3 is 13 residues. In germline, CDR1 is SGHAT, CDR2 FQNNGV. What was sequenced was sorted CD4+, CD8+, or CD8+CD57+ T cells (not recorded which) from PBMCs. The gene calls are TRBV11-2 and TRBJ2-5; D perhaps matches TRBD2 (7 bases). This clonotype originated in a human donor in good health, serving as a control. The CDR3 region is CASSAAGAETQCF. CDR3 nucleotide sequence: TGTGCCAGCAGCGCCGCGGGGGCGGAGACCCAGTGCTTC. Filled out from reference TRBV11-2 and TRBJ2-5, the complete variable domain reads EAGVAQSPRYKIIEKRQSVAFWCNPISGHATLYWYQQILGQGPKLLIQFQNNGVVDDSQLPKDRFSAERLKGVDSTLKIQPAKLEDSAVYLCASSAAGAETQCFGPGTRLLVL.